The present entry profiles one TCR beta chain with its context. This specimen comes from a study of T cell changes during pregnancy in multiple sclerosis. Produced via immunoSEQ multiplex PCR; TCRdb's table is partial and in-frame only. The sample lists roughly 89,000 clones, approximately 92% seen once, with approximately 4.7% in the top ten. The sequenced sample was peripheral blood, obtained in the first trimester of pregnancy. The TCR originated in a female donor with multiple sclerosis, enrolled in a pregnancy study.

The CDR3 loop is CASSLVASGGAADTQYF. The DNA of the CDR3 is TGTGCCAGCAGCTTAGTAGCTAGCGGGGGGGCTGCAGATACGCAGTATTTT. This chain joins TRBV11-2 and TRBJ2-3, with TRBD2 identical over 12 bases. This CDR3 has 17 residues. V dropped 1 base and J dropped 4; count of bases not matched to a gene: 6. The germline V gene has CDR1 SGHAT and CDR2 FQNNGV. The complete variable domain, with remaining parts taken from reference TRBV11-2 and TRBJ2-3, reads EAGVAQSPRYKIIEKRQSVAFWCNPISGHATLYWYQQILGQGPKLLIQFQNNGVVDDSQLPKDRFSAERLKGVDSTLKIQPAKLEDSAVYLCASSLVASGGAADTQYFGPGTRLTVL.